Sequencing of this T cell receptor beta chain was carried out in a study of Graves' ophthalmopathy and Graves' hyperthyroidism. About this clonotype itself: One end of the junction fails to match germline, which may point to a read error.

The CDR3 length is 17 residues. Germline CDR1 SGHAT, CDR2 FQDESV (reference sequence). The study amplified TCR beta CDR3 regions using RNA transcripts. Scientists carried out first-round RT-PCR using HTBI primers and then a second-round multiplex PCR. Each CDR3 protein gets one entry after TCRdb re-called the multiplex PCR reads with MiXCR. Found here are over 450,000 distinct CDR3 sequences, around 15% of them singletons; the top ten hold 8% to 10%. V usage is TRBV11-1 and J usage is TRBJ2-7, with D perhaps TRBD1 or TRBD2 (5 bases each). This clonotype originated in a woman under 40 with Graves' ophthalmopathy. Sequenced: blood. Here the CDR3 DNA reads TGTGCCAGCAGCTTAGTTCGAGGGGCAGGGAGCTCCTACGAACAGTACTTC. Protein sequence: CASSLVRGAGSSYEQYF.